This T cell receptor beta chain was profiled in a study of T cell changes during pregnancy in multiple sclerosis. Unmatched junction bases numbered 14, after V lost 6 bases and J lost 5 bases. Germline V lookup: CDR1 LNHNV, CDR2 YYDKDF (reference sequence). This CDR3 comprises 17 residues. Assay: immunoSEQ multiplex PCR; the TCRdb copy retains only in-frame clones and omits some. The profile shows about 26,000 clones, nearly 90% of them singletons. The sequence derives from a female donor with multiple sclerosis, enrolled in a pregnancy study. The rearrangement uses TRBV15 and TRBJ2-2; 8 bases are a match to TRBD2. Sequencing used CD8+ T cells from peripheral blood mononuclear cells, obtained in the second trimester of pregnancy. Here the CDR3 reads CATRGSGSGIGTGELFF. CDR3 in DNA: TGTGCCACCAGGGGGTCCGGTAGCGGGATAGGTACCGGGGAGCTGTTTTTT.